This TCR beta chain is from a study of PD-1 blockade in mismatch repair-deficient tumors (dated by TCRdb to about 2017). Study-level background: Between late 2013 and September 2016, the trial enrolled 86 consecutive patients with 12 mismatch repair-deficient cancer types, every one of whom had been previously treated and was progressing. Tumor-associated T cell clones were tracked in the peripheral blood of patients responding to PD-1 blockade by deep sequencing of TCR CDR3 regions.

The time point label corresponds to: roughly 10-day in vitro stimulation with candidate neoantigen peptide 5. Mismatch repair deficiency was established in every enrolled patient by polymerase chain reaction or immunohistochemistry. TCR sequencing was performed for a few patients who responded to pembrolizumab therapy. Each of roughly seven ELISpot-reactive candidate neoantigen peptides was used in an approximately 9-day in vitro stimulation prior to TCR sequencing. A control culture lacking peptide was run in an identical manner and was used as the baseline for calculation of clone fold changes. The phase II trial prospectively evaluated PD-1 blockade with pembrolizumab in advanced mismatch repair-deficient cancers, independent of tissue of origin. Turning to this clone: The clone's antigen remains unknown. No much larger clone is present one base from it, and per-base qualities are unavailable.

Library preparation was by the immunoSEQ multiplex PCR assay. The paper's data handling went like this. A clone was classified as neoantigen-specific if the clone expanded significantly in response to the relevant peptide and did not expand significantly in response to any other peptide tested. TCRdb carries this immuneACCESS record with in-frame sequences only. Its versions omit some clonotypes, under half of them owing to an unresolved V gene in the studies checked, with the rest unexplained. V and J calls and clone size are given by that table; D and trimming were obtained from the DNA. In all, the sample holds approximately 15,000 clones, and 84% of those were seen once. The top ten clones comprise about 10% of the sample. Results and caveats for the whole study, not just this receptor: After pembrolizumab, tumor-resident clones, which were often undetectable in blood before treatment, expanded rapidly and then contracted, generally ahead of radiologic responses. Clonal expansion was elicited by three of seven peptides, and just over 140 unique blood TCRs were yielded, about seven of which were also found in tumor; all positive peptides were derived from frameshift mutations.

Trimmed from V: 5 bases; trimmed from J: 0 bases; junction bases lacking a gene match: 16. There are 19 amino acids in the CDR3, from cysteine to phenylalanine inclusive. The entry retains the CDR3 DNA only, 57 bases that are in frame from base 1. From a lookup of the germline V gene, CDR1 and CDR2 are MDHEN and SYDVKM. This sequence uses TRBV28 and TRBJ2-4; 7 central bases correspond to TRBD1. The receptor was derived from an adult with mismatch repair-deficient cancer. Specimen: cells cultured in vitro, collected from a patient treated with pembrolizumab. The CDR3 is CASSPPGQRRKLAKNIQYF. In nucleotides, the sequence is TGTGCCAGCAGTCCACCGGGACAGCGGCGAAAACTAGCCAAAAACATTCAGTACTTC.